The rows below give T cell receptor beta chains drawn from one sample of a study of cytomegalovirus exposure and HLA in healthy donors. Clones were sequenced by immunoSEQ multiplex PCR, and TCRdb holds only the in-frame ones, with some missing. The top ten hold about 2.2% of the sample, which has about 140,000 clones, around three quarters seen once. Sequenced input: PBMCs. These receptors were obtained from a young man in good health and CMV-seronegative. Both conserved end residues are part of each CDR3. The order of the fields is D gene, clone size, V gene, J gene, CDR3 DNA, CDR3 protein. The D gene is left open where the match is weak. The size entry is marked missing in some rows and otherwise reads once, few, many or a size class.

NA	NA	TRBV18	TRBJ1-2	TGTGCCAGCGCCTCACTAGGCCAGTATGGCTACACCTTC	CASASLGQYGYTF
TRBD2	NA	TRBV19	TRBJ2-1	TGTGCCACTAAATCTAGCGGGTTCAGGGAATCATCCTACAATGAGCAGTTCTTC	CATKSSGFRESSYNEQFF
TRBD2	NA	TRBV9	TRBJ2-5	TGTGCCAGCAGCCCTTTAGCGGGGGGGCCAAGAGGAGAGACCCAGTACTTC	CASSPLAGGPRGETQYF
NA	NA	TRBV5-4	TRBJ1-2	TGTGCCAGCAGTCCCGACAGCCACCGGATCTACACCTTC	CASSPDSHRIYTF
NA	NA	TRBV7-9	TRBJ1-1	TGTGCCAGCAGCCCTAAGAACACTGAAGCTTTCTTT	CASSPKNTEAFF
TRBD1	NA	TRBV7-9	TRBJ1-6	TGTGCCAGCAGCTTAGGACAGGGCAATAATTCACCCCTCCACTTT	CASSLGQGNNSPLHF
TRBD2	NA	TRBV10-2	TRBJ2-5	TGCGCCAGCAGTGACTGGGGGGGAGAGACCCAGTACTTC	CASSDWGGETQYF
TRBD2	NA	TRBV4-1	TRBJ2-7	TGCGCCAGCAGCACACTAGCGGGGGCCACCTACGAGCAGTACTTC	CASSTLAGATYEQYF
TRBD2	once	TRBV5-1	TRBJ2-3	TGCGCCAGCAGCCCTATAGCGGGGGGGCCGACAGATACGCAGTATTTT	CASSPIAGGPTDTQYF
NA	NA	TRBV7-2	TRBJ1-2	TGTGCCAGCAGCCTCACACCCATGGATGGCTACACCTTC	CASSLTPMDGYTF
TRBD1	NA	TRBV10-3	TRBJ1-1	TGTGCCATCAGGCCAGGGACAGGGAAAACTGAAGCTTTCTTT	CAIRPGTGKTEAFF
TRBD1	NA	TRBV5-8	TRBJ1-2	TGTGCCAGCAGCTTTACCGGGACAGGGTGGAACTATGGCTACACCTTC	CASSFTGTGWNYGYTF
TRBD1	NA	TRBV28	TRBJ1-2	TGTGCCAGCACCGTGACAGGGCCCTATGGCTACACCTTC	CASTVTGPYGYTF
TRBD2	NA	TRBV27	TRBJ2-3	TGTGCCAGCAGTCACTCGCGGGAGCCAGATACGCAGTATTTT	CASSHSREPDTQYF
NA	NA	TRBV9	TRBJ2-1	TGTGCCAGCAGCGGGACTGTAAGAGGCAATGAGCAGTTCTTC	CASSGTVRGNEQFF
NA	NA	TRBV15	TRBJ1-5	TGTGCCACCAGCAGAGACAGATACAATCAGCCCCAGCATTTT	CATSRDRYNQPQHF
NA	NA	TRBV2	TRBJ2-1	TGTGCCAGCAGTGAGCGACAGAGCTCCTACAATGAGCAGTTCTTC	CASSERQSSYNEQFF
NA	few	TRBV2	TRBJ2-1	TGTGCCAGCAGTGAGCTGGAGGCCTACAATGAGCAGTTCTTC	CASSELEAYNEQFF
TRBD1	NA	TRBV4-1	TRBJ1-2	TGCGCCAGCAGCCAACCTCACAGGGGGCAAGACTATGGCTACACCTTC	CASSQPHRGQDYGYTF
TRBD1	NA	TRBV5-1	TRBJ2-7	TGCGCCAGCAGCTCGGGACAGGGCACCTACGAGCAGTACTTC	CASSSGQGTYEQYF
NA	NA	TRBV18	TRBJ2-7	TGTGCCAGCTCACCACCGGGACAAAGGAAGCAGTACTTC	CASSPPGQRKQYF
NA	NA	TRBV11-2	TRBJ1-1	TGTGCCAGCAGCAGAGCGGAGGGAGGTGAAGCTTTCTTT	CASSRAEGGEAFF
TRBD2	few	TRBV5-6	TRBJ2-3	TGTGCCAGCAGCTTGGGGCCCGGGGGAGGGTACACAGATACGCAGTATTTT	CASSLGPGGGYTDTQYF
NA	NA	TRBV29-1	TRBJ2-1	TGCAGCGTCCAGGGGGGTAGCTACAATGAGCAGTTCTTC	CSVQGGSYNEQFF
TRBD1	NA	TRBV5-1	TRBJ1-2	TGCGCCAGCAGCTTGGCGACAGGGTTGAGTGGCTACACCTTC	CASSLATGLSGYTF
TRBD1	NA	TRBV19	TRBJ2-2	TGTGCCAGCCGACGAGGGGACAGGGGCAACACCGGGGAGCTGTTTTTT	CASRRGDRGNTGELFF
NA	NA	TRBV6-1	TRBJ2-5	TGTGCCAGCAGTGAAACGGACAGCCAAGAGACCCAGTACTTC	CASSETDSQETQYF